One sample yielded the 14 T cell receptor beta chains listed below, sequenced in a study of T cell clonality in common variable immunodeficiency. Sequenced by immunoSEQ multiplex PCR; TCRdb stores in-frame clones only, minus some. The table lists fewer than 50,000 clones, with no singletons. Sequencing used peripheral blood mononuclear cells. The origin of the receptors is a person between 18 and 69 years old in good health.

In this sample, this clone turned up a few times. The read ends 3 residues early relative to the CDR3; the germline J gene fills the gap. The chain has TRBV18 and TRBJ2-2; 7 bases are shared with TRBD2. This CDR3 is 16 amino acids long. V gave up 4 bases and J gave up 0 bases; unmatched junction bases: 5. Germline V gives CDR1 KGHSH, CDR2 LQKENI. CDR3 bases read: TGTGCCAGCTCACTCCTAGCGGATACGAACACCGGGGAG. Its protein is CASSLLADTNTGE. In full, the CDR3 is CASSLLADTNTGELFF.

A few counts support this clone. The CDR3 loop reads CASSKTGRRPEAFF. Partial CDR3 DNA: TGTGCCAGTAGTAAGACAGGGAGAAGGCCTGAA. V is TRBV19 and J is TRBJ1-1; 7 bases line up with TRBD1. Read data end 3 residues before the CDR3 end; the end is taken from the germline J gene. The CDR3 consists of 14 residues. Germline values: CDR1 LNHDA, CDR2 SQIVND (reference sequence). Unmatched junction bases numbered 8, after V lost 4 bases and J lost 6 bases. Variable domain in full (rest from reference TRBV19 and TRBJ1-1): DGGITQSPKYLFRKEGQNVTLSCEQNLNHDAMYWYRQDPGQGLRLIYYSQIVNDFQKGDIAEGYSVSREKKESFPLTVTSAQKNPTAFYLCASSKTGRRPEAFFGQGTRLTVV.

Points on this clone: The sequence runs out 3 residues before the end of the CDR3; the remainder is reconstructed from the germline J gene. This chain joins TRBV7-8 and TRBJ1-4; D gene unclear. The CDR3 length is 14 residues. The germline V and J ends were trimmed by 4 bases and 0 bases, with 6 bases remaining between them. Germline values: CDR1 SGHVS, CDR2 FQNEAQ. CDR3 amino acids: CASSSGATNEKLFF. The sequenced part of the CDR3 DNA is TGTGCCAGCAGCTCAGGTGCAACTAATGAAAAA.

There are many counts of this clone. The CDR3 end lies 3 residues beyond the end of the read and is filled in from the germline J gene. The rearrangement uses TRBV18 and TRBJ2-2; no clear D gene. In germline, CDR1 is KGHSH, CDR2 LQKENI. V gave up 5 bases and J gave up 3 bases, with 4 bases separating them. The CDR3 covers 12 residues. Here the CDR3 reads CASSTYTGELFF. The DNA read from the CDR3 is TGTGCCAGCTCAACATACACCGGGGAG.

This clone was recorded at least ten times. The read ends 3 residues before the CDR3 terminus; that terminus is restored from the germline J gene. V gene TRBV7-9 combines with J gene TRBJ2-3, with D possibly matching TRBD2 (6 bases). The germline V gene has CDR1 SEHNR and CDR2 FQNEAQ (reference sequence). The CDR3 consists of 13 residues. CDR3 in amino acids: CASSVDGTQPQYF. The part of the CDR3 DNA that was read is TGTGCCAGCAGCGTCGACGGGACTCAGCCG.

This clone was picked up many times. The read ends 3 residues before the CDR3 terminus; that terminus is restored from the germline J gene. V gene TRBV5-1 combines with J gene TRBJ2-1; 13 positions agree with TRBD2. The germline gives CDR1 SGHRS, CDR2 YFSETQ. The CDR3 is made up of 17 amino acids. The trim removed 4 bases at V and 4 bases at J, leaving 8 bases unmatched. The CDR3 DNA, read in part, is TGCGCCAGCAGCCACGGACTAGCGGGAGTGTCATACAATGAG. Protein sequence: CASSHGLAGVSYNE. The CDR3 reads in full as CASSHGLAGVSYNEQFF.

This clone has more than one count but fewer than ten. The CDR3 spells CASSLCGSSTDTQYF. The DNA read from the CDR3 is TGTGCCAGCAGCTTATGCGGATCTAGCACAGATACG. V is TRBV7-2 and J is TRBJ2-3; D ambiguous. The sequenced fragment ends 3 residues before the CDR3 boundary, so the rest is inferred from the germline J gene. CDR1 is SGHTA and CDR2 is FQGNSA in the germline V gene. CDR3 length: 15 amino acids. Trimming left V 2 bases short and J 0 bases short, with 9 bases between.

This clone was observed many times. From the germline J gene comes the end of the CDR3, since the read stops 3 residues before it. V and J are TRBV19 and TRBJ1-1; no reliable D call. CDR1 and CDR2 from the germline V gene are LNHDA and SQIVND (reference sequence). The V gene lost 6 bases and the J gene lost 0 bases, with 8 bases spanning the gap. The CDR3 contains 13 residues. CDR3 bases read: TGTGCCAGTAGCTACTATATGAACACTGAA. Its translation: CASSYYMNTE. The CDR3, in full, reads CASSYYMNTEAFF.

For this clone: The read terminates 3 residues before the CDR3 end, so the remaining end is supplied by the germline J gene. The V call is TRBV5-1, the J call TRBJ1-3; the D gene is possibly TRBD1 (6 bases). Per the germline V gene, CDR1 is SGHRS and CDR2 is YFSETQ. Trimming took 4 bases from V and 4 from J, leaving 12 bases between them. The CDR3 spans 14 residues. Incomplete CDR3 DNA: TGCGCCAGCAGCCCCCAGGGGTTCGGAAACACC. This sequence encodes CASSPQGFGNT. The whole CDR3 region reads CASSPQGFGNTIYF.

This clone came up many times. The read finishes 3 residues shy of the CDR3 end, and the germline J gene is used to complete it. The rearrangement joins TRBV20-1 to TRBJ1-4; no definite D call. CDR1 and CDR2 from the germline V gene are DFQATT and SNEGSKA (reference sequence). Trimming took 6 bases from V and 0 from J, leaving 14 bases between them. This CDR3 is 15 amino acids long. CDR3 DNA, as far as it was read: TGCAGTGCCCGGCGGGCAGGAGCAACTAATGAAAAA. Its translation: CSARRAGATNEK. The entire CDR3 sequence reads CSARRAGATNEKLFF.

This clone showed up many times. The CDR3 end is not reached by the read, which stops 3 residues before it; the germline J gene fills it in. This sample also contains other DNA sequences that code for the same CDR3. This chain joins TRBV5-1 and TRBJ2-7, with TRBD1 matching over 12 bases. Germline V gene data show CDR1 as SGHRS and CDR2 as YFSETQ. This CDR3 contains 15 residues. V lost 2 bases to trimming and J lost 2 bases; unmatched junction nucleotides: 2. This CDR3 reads CASSLGTGGTYEQYF. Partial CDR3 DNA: TGCGCCAGCAGCTTAGGGACAGGGGGCACCTACGAG.

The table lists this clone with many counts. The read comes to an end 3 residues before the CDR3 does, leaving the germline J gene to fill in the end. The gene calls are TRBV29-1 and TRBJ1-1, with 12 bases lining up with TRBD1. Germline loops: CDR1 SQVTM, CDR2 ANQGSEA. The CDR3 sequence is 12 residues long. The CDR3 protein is CSGGQGAGGAFF. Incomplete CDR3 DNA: TGCAGCGGGGGACAGGGGGCTGGCGGA.

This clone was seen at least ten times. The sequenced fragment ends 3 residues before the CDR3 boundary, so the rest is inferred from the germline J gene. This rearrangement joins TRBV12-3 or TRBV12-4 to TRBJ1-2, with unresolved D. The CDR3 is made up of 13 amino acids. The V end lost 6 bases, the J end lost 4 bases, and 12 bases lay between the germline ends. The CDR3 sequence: CASSLRRVYGYTF. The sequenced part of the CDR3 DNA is TGTGCCAGCAGCCTAAGGAGGGTCTATGGC.

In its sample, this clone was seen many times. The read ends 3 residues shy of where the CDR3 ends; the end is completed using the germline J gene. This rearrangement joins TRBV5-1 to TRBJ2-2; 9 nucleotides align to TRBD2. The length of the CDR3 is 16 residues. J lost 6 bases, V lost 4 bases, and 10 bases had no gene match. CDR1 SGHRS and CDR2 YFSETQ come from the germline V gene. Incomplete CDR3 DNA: TGCGCCAGCAGCCAATCTCGGACTAGCGAGCCCGGGGAG. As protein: CASSQSRTSEPGE. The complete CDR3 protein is CASSQSRTSEPGELFF.